This T cell receptor beta chain comes out of a study of technical replicates of blood from several donors. Sequencing was performed with immunoSEQ multiplex PCR; in TCRdb, only in-frame clones are kept and a portion is missing. The repertoire holds fewer than 20,000 clones, about four fifths seen once, with about 9.4% in the top ten. Germline CDR1 reads SGHAT; CDR2 reads FQNNGV. V lost 5 bases, J lost 0 bases, and 17 bases lay in between. The CDR3 spans 16 residues. The sequencing input was PBMCs. The origin of this receptor is a human donor in good health. Some clones in this sample may be carry-over from other donors' samples. The chain combines TRBV11-2 with TRBJ2-7, with D tentatively TRBD2 (6 bases). Written as DNA, the CDR3 is TGTGCCAGCAGCCCCCTAGGCGGGGCGAGCTCCTACGAGCAGTACTTC. This gives the protein CASSPLGGASSYEQYF. The full variable domain, completed using reference TRBV11-2 and TRBJ2-7, is EAGVAQSPRYKIIEKRQSVAFWCNPISGHATLYWYQQILGQGPKLLIQFQNNGVVDDSQLPKDRFSAERLKGVDSTLKIQPAKLEDSAVYLCASSPLGGASSYEQYFGPGTRLTVT.